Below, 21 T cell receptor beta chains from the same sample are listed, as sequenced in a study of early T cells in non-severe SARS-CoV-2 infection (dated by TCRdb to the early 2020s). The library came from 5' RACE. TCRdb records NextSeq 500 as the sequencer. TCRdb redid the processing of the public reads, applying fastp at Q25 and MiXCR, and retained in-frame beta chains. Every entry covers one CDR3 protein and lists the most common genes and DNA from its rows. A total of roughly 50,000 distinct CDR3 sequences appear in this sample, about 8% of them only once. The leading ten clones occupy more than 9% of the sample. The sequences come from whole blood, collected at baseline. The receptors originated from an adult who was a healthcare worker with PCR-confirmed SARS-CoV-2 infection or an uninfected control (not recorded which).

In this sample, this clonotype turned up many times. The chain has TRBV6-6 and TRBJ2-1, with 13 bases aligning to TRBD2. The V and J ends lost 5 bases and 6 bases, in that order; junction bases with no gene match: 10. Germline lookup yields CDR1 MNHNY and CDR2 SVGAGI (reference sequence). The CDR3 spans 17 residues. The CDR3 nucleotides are TGTGCCAGCAGTCCCCCGGGGGGACTAGCGGGAACCAATGAGCAGTTCTTC. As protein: CASSPPGGLAGTNEQFF.

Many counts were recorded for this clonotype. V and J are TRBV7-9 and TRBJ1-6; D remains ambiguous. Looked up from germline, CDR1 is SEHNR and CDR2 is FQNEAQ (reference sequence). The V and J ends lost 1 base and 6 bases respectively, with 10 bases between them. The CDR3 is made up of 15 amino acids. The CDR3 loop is CASSLDGSFNSPLHF. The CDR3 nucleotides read TGTGCCAGCAGCTTAGACGGATCTTTTAATTCACCCCTCCACTTT. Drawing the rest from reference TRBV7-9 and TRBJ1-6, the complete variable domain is DTGVSQNPRHKITKRGQNVTFRCDPISEHNRLYWYRQTLGQGPEFLTYFQNEAQLEKSRLLSDRFSAERPKGSFSTLEIQRTEQGDSAMYLCASSLDGSFNSPLHFGNGTRLTVT.

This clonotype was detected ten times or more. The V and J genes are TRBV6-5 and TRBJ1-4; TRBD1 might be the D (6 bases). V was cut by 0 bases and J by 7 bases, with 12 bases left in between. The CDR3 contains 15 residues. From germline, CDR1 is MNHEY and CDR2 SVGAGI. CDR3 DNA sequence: TGTGCCAGCAGTTACTCCGGGACAACGCCTGAAAAACTGTTTTTT. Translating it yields CASSYSGTTPEKLFF.

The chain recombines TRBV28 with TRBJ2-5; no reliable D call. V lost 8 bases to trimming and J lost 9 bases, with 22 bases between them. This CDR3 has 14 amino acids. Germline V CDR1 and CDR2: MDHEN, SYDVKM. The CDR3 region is CASGVNLVRTPQYF. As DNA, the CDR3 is TGTGCCAGCGGAGTCAATCTAGTTCGAACTCCCCAGTACTTC.

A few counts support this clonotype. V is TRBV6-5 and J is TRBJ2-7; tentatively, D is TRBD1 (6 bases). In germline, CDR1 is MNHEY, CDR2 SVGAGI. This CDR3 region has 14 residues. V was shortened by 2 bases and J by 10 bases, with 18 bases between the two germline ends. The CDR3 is CASSYLYLTGPQYF. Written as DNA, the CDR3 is TGTGCCAGCAGTTACCTTTACTTGACAGGCCCCCAGTACTTC.

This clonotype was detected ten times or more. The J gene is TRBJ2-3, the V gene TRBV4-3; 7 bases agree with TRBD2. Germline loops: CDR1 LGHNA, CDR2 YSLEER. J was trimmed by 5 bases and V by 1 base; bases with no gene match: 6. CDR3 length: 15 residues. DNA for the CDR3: TGCGCCAGCAGCCAAGCTACTAGCGCCAAAGATACGCAGTATTTT. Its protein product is CASSQATSAKDTQYF.

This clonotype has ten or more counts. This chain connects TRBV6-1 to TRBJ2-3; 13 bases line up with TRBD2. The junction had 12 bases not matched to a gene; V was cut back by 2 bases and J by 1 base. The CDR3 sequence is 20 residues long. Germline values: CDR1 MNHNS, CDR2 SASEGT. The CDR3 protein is CASSEPYGTSGISGTDTQYF. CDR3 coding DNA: TGTGCCAGCAGTGAACCCTACGGGACTAGCGGGATTAGCGGCACAGATACGCAGTATTTT.

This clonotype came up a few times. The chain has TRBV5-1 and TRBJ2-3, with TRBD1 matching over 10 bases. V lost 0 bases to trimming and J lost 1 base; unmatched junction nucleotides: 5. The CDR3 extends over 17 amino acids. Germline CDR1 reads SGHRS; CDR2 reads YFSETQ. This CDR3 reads CASSLAGQGGRTDTQYF. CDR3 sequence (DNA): TGCGCCAGCAGCTTGGCCGGACAGGGGGGACGCACAGATACGCAGTATTTT.

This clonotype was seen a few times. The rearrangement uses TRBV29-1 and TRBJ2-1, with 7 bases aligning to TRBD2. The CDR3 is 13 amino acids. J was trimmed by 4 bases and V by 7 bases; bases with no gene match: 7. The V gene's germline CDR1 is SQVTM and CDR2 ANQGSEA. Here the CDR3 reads CSAGRESYNEQFF. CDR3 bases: TGCAGCGCGGGGCGGGAGAGTTACAATGAGCAGTTCTTC.

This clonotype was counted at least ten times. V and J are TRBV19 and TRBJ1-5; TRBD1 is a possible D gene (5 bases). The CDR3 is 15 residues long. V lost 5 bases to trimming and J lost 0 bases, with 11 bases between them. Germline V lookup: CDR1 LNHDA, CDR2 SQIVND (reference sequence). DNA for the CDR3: TGTGCCAGTAGTTTCAGGGTAGATAGCAATCAGCCCCAGCATTTT. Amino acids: CASSFRVDSNQPQHF.

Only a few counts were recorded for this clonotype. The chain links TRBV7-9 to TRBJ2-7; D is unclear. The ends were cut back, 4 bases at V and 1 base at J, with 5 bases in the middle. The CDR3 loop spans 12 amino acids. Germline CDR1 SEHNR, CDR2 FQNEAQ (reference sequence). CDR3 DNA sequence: TGTGCCAGCAGCTATATTTCCTACGAGCAGTACTTC. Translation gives CASSYISYEQYF. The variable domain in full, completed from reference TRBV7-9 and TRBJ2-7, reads DTGVSQNPRHKITKRGQNVTFRCDPISEHNRLYWYRQTLGQGPEFLTYFQNEAQLEKSRLLSDRFSAERPKGSFSTLEIQRTEQGDSAMYLCASSYISYEQYFGPGTRLTVT.

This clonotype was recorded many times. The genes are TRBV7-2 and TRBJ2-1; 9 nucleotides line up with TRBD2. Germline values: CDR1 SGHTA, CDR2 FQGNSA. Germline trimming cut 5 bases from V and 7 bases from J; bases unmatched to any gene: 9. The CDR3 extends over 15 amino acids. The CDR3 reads CASSLGLAGVNEQFF. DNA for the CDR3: TGTGCCAGCAGCCTTGGATTAGCGGGAGTTAATGAGCAGTTCTTC.

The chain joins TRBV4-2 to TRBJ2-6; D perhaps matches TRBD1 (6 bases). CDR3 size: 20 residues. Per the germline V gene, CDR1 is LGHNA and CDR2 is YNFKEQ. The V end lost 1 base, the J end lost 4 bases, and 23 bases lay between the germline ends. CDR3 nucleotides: TGTGCCAGCAGCCAAGCCCTGTATGCAGGGGACCTTGGCGGGGCCAACGTCCTGACTTTC. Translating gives CASSQALYAGDLGGANVLTF.

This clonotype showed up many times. CDR3 sequence reads: CASSTGSSRSYNEQFF. DNA of the CDR3: TGTGCCAGCAGCACTGGGTCTAGCCGTTCCTACAATGAGCAGTTCTTC. The chain is built from TRBV7-8 and TRBJ2-1, with a weak D call TRBD2 (5 bases). There are 16 residues in the CDR3. The germline V gene encodes CDR1 SGHVS and CDR2 FQNEAQ. Trimming stripped 5 bases from V and 1 base from J, with 15 bases between.

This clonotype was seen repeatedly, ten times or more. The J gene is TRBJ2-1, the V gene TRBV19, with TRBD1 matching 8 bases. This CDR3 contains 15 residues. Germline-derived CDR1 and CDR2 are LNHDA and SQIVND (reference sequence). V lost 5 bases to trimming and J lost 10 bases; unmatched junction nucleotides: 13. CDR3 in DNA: TGTGCCAGTAGTCCTGCTAGCCGGACAGGGCAAGAGCAGTTCTTC. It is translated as CASSPASRTGQEQFF. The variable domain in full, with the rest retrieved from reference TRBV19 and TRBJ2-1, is DGGITQSPKYLFRKEGQNVTLSCEQNLNHDAMYWYRQDPGQGLRLIYYSQIVNDFQKGDIAEGYSVSREKKESFPLTVTSAQKNPTAFYLCASSPASRTGQEQFFGPGTRLTVL.

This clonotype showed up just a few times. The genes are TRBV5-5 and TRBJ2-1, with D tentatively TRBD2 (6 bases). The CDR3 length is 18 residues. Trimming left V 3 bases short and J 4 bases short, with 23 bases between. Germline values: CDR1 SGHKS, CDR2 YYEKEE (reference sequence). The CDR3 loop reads CASSSGGGLAAKYNEQFF. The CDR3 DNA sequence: TGTGCCAGCAGCTCGGGCGGAGGGTTAGCGGCCAAATACAATGAGCAGTTCTTC.

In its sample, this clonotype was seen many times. In DNA, the CDR3 is TGCGCCAGCAGCATCCCGACAGTTAACACTGAAGCTTTCTTT. Translation: CASSIPTVNTEAFF. The J gene is TRBJ1-1, the V gene TRBV5-1; a possible D gene is TRBD1 (5 bases). Trimming removed 4 bases from V and 2 bases from J, with 12 bases in between. CDR1 SGHRS and CDR2 YFSETQ come from the germline V gene. The CDR3 totals 14 residues.

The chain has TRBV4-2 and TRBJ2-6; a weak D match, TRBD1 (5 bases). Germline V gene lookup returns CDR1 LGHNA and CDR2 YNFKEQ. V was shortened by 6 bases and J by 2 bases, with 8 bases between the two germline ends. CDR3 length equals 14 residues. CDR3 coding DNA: TGTGCCAGCAGTCAGGGTACTGGGGCCAACGTCCTGACTTTC. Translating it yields CASSQGTGANVLTF.

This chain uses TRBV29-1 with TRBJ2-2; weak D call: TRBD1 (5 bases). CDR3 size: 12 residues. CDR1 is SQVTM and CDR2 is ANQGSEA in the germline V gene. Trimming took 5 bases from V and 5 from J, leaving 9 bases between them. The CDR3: CSVRPGTGELFF. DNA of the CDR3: TGCAGCGTTAGACCAGGGACCGGGGAGCTGTTTTTT.

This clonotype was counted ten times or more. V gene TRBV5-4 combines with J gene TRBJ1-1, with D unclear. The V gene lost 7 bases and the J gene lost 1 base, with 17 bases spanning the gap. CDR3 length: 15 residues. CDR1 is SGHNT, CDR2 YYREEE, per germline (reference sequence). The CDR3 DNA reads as TGTGCCAGCGAACAACTCGGAAACGAGAACACTGAAGCTTTCTTT. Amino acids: CASEQLGNENTEAFF.

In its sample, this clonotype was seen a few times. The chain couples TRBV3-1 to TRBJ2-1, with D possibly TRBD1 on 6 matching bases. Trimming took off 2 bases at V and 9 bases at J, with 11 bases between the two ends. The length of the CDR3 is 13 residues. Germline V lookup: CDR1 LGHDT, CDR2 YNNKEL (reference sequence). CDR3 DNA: TGTGCCAGCAGCCAACCTTCCAGGGGTGAGCAGTTCTTC. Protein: CASSQPSRGEQFF.